This T cell receptor beta chain comes out of a study of CD8 T cells in ankylosing spondylitis. A note on this clonotype: Antigen: not known.

By quantitative 5'-RACE with molecular barcodes, the TCR beta libraries were made. From the 5' RACE reads, TCRdb called clonotypes with MiXCR, one entry per CDR3 protein. The sample has 250,000 to 300,000 distinct CDR3 sequences, about 19% seen once. Germline CDR1 is SGHDT and CDR2 is YYEEEE. The CDR3 is made up of 14 amino acids. V lost 0 bases and J 4 bases, leaving 10 bases between the germline ends. Study results and limitations: Previous work reported some of these motif variants in the synovial fluid and blood of reactive arthritis.

Specimen: blood, either unsorted or a sorted T cell fraction (not recorded which). This TCR derives from a male donor with ankylosing spondylitis or in good health (not recorded which). The V gene is TRBV5-6, the J gene TRBJ1-2, with D possibly TRBD1 on 5 matching bases. The CDR3 is CASSLDSGRYGYTF. The CDR3 DNA follows: TGTGCCAGCAGCTTGGATTCAGGGCGCTATGGCTACACCTTC. The full variable domain, in which reference TRBV5-6 and TRBJ1-2 provide the parts outside the CDR3, is DAGVTQSPTHLIKTRGQQVTLRCSPKSGHDTVSWYQQALGQGPQFIFQYYEEEERQRGNFPDRFSGHQFPNYSSELNVNALLLGDSALYLCASSLDSGRYGYTFGSGTRLTVV.